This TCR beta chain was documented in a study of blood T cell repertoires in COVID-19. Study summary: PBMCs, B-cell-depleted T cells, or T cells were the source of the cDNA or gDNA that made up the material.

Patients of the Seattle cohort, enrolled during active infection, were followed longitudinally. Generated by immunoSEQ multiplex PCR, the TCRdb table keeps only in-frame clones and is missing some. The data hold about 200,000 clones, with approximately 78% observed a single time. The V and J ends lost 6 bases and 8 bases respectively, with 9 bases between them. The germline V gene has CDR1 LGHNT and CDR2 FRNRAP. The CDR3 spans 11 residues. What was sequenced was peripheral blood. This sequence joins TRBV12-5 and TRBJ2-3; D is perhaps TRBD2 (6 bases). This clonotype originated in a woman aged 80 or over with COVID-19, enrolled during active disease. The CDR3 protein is CASGVGGTQYF. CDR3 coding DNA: TGTGCTAGTGGGGTCGGGGGTACGCAGTATTTT.